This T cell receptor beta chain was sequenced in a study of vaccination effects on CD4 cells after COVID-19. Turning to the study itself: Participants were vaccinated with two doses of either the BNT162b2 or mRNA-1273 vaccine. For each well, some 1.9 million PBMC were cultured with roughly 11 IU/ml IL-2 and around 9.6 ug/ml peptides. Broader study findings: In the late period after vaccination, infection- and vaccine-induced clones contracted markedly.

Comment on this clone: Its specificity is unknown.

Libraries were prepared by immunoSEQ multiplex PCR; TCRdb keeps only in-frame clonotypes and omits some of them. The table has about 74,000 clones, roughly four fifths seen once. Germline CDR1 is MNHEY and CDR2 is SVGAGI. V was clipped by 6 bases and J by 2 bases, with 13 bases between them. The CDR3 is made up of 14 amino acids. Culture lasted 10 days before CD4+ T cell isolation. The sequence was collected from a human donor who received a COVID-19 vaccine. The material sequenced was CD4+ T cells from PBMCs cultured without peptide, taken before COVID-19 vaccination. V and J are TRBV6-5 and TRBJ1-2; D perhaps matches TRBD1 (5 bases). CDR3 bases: TGTGCCAGCAGCCTGGTATGGGGGAACTATGGCTACACCTTC. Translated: CASSLVWGNYGYTF.